These T cell receptor beta chains were read from a single sample in a study of regulatory T cells in long-lasting Graves disease. TCRdb reprocessed the multiplex PCR reads with MiXCR, giving one entry per CDR3 protein. Of some 560,000 distinct CDR3 sequences in the sample, approximately 16% were seen once. A further study also used this sample, focusing on T cells in Graves' hyperthyroidism and ophthalmopathy.

The starting material was peripheral blood mononuclear cells (PBMCs), obtained at new diagnosis, from a patient treated with antithyroid drugs. The receptors here all came from a woman aged 40 to 65 with Graves disease. The CDR3 runs from the conserved cysteine through the conserved F or W. The D gene is left open where the match is weak. The size field is filled for only some rows; it gives once, few, many or a size class.

V gene	J gene	clone size	D gene	CDR3 protein	CDR3 DNA
TRBV5-1	TRBJ2-1	few	TRBD1	CASSFTGGHEQFF	TGCGCCAGCAGCTTTACAGGGGGGCATGAGCAGTTCTTC
TRBV20-1	TRBJ1-2	.	TRBD1	CSAGDSSNYGYTF	TGCAGTGCTGGGGACAGTTCTAACTATGGCTACACCTTC
TRBV19	TRBJ2-1	.	.	CASSSRQDGNEQFF	TGTGCCAGTAGTTCTCGACAGGATGGCAATGAGCAGTTCTTC
TRBV3-1	TRBJ1-2	many	TRBD1	CASSHGTAPGYTF	TGTGCCAGCAGCCATGGGACAGCGCCTGGCTACACCTTC
TRBV28	TRBJ1-5	.	.	CASSREGGYQPQHF	TGTGCCAGCAGCCGGGAAGGGGGTTATCAGCCCCAGCATTTT
TRBV30	TRBJ2-1	.	.	CAWRGSSYNEQFF	TGTGCCTGGAGAGGCAGTTCCTACAATGAGCAGTTCTTC
TRBV20-1	TRBJ1-1	.	.	CSATKGQLNTEAFF	TGCAGTGCCACGAAAGGACAGTTAAACACTGAAGCTTTCTTT
TRBV10-3	TRBJ2-1	few	.	CAISDSRGAGGEQFF	TGTGCCATCAGTGACTCGAGGGGGGCCGGCGGTGAGCAGTTCTTC
TRBV5-4	TRBJ1-4	few	.	CAFAGTDEKLFF	TGTGCCTTCGCTGGGACCGACGAAAAACTGTTTTTT
TRBV2	TRBJ1-2	.	.	CARGAGYGYTF	TGTGCCAGGGGGGCGGGCTATGGCTACACCTTC
TRBV3-1	TRBJ2-1	many	TRBD2	CASRRASGDNEQFF	TGTGCCAGCAGACGAGCTAGCGGGGACAATGAGCAGTTCTTC
TRBV9	TRBJ1-1	many	.	CASSPGRVNTEAFF	TGTGCCAGCAGTCCCGGACGGGTGAACACTGAAGCTTTCTTT
TRBV6-5	TRBJ2-5	few	.	CASSDSGERTQYF	TGTGCCAGCAGTGACTCGGGCGAGAGGACCCAGTACTTC
TRBV11-2	TRBJ2-5	many	.	CASSLFPHSQETQYF	TGTGCCAGCAGCTTATTCCCGCACTCCCAAGAGACCCAGTACTTC
TRBV7-9	TRBJ2-7	many	TRBD1	CASSPTGVHPPYEQYF	TGTGCCAGCAGCCCGACAGGGGTCCACCCCCCCTACGAGCAGTACTTC
TRBV6-2/TRBV6-3	TRBJ2-3	.	.	CASSYGESDTQYF	TGTGCCAGCAGTTACGGAGAATCGGATACGCAGTATTTT
TRBV29-1	TRBJ2-7	few	.	CSVRKASSYEQYF	TGCAGCGTTAGGAAGGCGAGCTCCTACGAGCAGTACTTC
TRBV9	TRBJ2-7	few	.	CASSGTGTISEQYF	TGTGCCAGCAGCGGGACCGGGACCATCTCCGAGCAGTACTTC
TRBV19	TRBJ2-7	.	TRBD1	CASSSGGNYEQYF	TGTGCCAGTAGTTCAGGGGGCAACTACGAGCAGTACTTC
TRBV6-1	TRBJ1-2	.	.	CASRNSGGWGYTF	TGTGCCAGCCGCAATTCGGGGGGCTGGGGCTACACCTTC
TRBV6-1	TRBJ2-2	.	TRBD1	CASLAGTGNTGELFF	TGTGCCAGCCTGGCCGGGACAGGGAACACCGGGGAGCTGTTTTTT
TRBV24-1	TRBJ2-3	many	TRBD1	CATSLTNRDRGTDTQYF	TGTGCCACCAGTCTAACGAACCGGGACAGGGGCACAGATACGCAGTATTTT
TRBV20-1	TRBJ2-7	.	.	CSASPVGQMGYEQYF	TGCAGTGCATCACCCGTCGGACAGATGGGCTACGAGCAGTACTTC
TRBV28	TRBJ1-1	.	.	CASRNGGGRRDTEAFF	TGTGCCAGCAGAAATGGGGGAGGCAGGAGGGACACTGAAGCTTTCTTT
TRBV6-2/TRBV6-3	TRBJ1-4	many	.	CASSYSKSGTNEKLFF	TGTGCCAGCAGTTACTCGAAATCAGGGACAAATGAAAAACTGTTTTTT
TRBV3-1	TRBJ2-5	few	TRBD1	CASSQEFGTGGAAKQETQYF	TGTGCCAGCAGCCAAGAGTTTGGGACAGGGGGCGCGGCCAAGCAAGAGACCCAGTACTTC
TRBV7-6	TRBJ2-5	.	.	CASSLAGGQRETQYF	TGTGCCAGCAGCTTAGCGGGGGGGCAGCGAGAGACCCAGTACTTC
TRBV20-1	TRBJ2-5	few	TRBD2	CSSIRLAGQETQYF	TGCAGTTCGATCCGACTAGCGGGTCAAGAGACCCAGTACTTC
TRBV10-3	TRBJ1-2	.	TRBD1	CATSDREGYGYTF	TGTGCCACCTCGGACAGGGAGGGCTATGGCTACACCTTC
TRBV12-3/TRBV12-4	TRBJ1-5	many	.	CASTGRGSNQPQHF	TGTGCCAGCACCGGACGGGGGAGCAATCAGCCCCAGCATTTT
TRBV10-3	TRBJ1-2	.	TRBD1	CAIGSTGSDGYTF	TGTGCCATCGGGTCGACAGGGTCCGATGGCTACACCTTC
TRBV6-2/TRBV6-3	TRBJ2-7	many	TRBD1	CASSRDLVVGQSSYEQYF	TGTGCCAGCAGTAGAGACCTTGTAGTGGGACAGTCCTCCTACGAGCAGTACTTC
TRBV4-1	TRBJ1-2	.	TRBD1	CASSQDWTGDGYTF	TGCGCCAGCAGCCAAGATTGGACAGGGGACGGCTACACCTTC
TRBV13	TRBJ2-6	few	TRBD1	CASSPRTGQAGANVLTF	TGTGCCAGCAGCCCCCGGACAGGGCAAGCTGGGGCCAACGTCCTGACTTTC
TRBV7-2	TRBJ1-6	few	TRBD1	CASSLTRPWDRTYSMNSPLHF	TGTGCCAGCAGCCTCACACGCCCATGGGACAGGACTTACTCTATGAATTCACCCCTCCACTTT
TRBV7-6	TRBJ1-4	few	.	CASSLDTGTNEKLFF	TGTGCCAGCAGCTTAGACACAGGGACTAATGAAAAACTGTTTTTT
TRBV7-2	TRBJ2-3	.	TRBD2	CASSLGGRGVTDTQYF	TGTGCCAGCAGCTTAGGGGGGCGGGGGGTCACAGATACGCAGTATTTT
TRBV6-2/TRBV6-3	TRBJ2-2	few	.	CASSEGTSRTGELFF	TGTGCCAGCAGTGAAGGTACCTCTAGAACCGGGGAGCTGTTTTTT
TRBV2	TRBJ2-3	many	.	CASRDPHTDTQYF	TGTGCCAGCCGGGACCCCCACACAGATACGCAGTATTTT
TRBV7-9	TRBJ2-2	.	.	CASTLALGTGELFF	TGTGCCAGCACATTAGCTTTGGGCACCGGGGAGCTGTTTTTT
TRBV28	TRBJ2-7	.	.	CASSSHARGPSSYEQYF	TGTGCCAGCAGTTCTCACGCCCGGGGGCCGAGCTCCTACGAGCAGTACTTC
TRBV19	TRBJ1-2	.	.	CASSPTTKNYGYTF	TGTGCCAGTAGTCCGACGACAAAAAACTATGGCTACACCTTC
TRBV7-2	TRBJ1-2	many	.	CASSLGTQGGYTF	TGTGCCAGCAGCTTAGGGACTCAGGGTGGCTACACCTTC
TRBV18	TRBJ1-2	many	TRBD1	CASSPSGQGNGYTF	TGTGCCAGCTCACCATCGGGACAGGGAAATGGCTACACCTTC
TRBV18	TRBJ2-7	few	.	CASSPPAAVGEQYF	TGTGCCAGCTCACCACCAGCCGCGGTCGGCGAGCAGTACTTC
TRBV4-1	TRBJ1-5	.	.	CASSQDPGQMNQPQHF	TGCGCCAGCAGCCAAGACCCAGGCCAGATGAATCAGCCCCAGCATTTT
TRBV28	TRBJ2-7	many	.	CASSWTSTYEQYF	TGTGCCAGCAGCTGGACATCAACCTACGAGCAGTACTTC
TRBV2	TRBJ2-2	many	.	CASSITAPANTGELFF	TGTGCCAGCAGTATTACAGCTCCCGCGAACACCGGGGAGCTGTTTTTT
TRBV27	TRBJ2-7	.	.	CASSRAQFGYEQYF	TGTGCCAGCAGCCGGGCCCAGTTCGGCTACGAGCAGTACTTC
TRBV7-3	TRBJ2-3	many	TRBD2	CASSMGLSTDTQYF	TGTGCCAGCAGCATGGGACTAAGCACAGATACGCAGTATTTT
TRBV28	TRBJ1-2	many	TRBD1	CASRAPGQGAYGYTF	TGTGCCAGCAGAGCTCCGGGACAGGGGGCTTATGGCTACACCTTC
TRBV2	TRBJ1-5	.	TRBD1	CASSPRGQRKPEGNQPQHF	TGTGCCAGCAGTCCCCGGGGACAGAGGAAGCCGGAAGGCAATCAGCCCCAGCATTTT
TRBV27	TRBJ2-1	many	.	CASSPGTHWNEQFF	TGTGCCAGCAGTCCCGGGACCCACTGGAATGAGCAGTTCTTC
TRBV7-2	TRBJ2-5	.	.	CASSLNIGSLLRETQYF	TGTGCCAGCAGCCTCAACATTGGGTCCCTCCTACGGGAGACCCAGTACTTC
TRBV6-2/TRBV6-3	TRBJ2-7	.	.	CASSYLGGSSYEQYF	TGTGCCAGCAGTTACTTAGGGGGGTCATCCTACGAGCAGTACTTC